The TCR beta chain described here comes from a study of STAT5B mutations in CD4+ large granular lymphocyte leukemia. V was shortened by 8 bases and J by 0 bases, with 8 bases between the two germline ends. This CDR3 comprises 13 residues. The germline gives CDR1 SGHTA, CDR2 FQGNSA. The method was immunoSEQ multiplex PCR; TCRdb's version includes in-frame clones alone and lacks a portion of them. The repertoire consists of approximately 20,000 clones, with about 81% occurring once and the leading ten covering 8.6%. The receptor was isolated from a human donor in good health. This chain links TRBV7-2 with TRBJ1-3; tentatively, D is TRBD1 (5 bases). The source material was CD4+ T cells from blood buffy coats. CDR3 sequence reads: CASGGSSGNTIYF. Here the CDR3 DNA reads TGTGCCAGCGGGGGTTCCTCTGGAAACACCATATATTTT.